This is a list of T cell receptor beta chains from one sample in a study of blood T cell repertoires in COVID-19. Libraries were prepared by immunoSEQ multiplex PCR; TCRdb keeps only in-frame clonotypes and omits some of them. The sample consists of about 110,000 clones, about two thirds of them appearing once. Material for sequencing was peripheral blood. These TCRs come from a human donor with acute or convalescent COVID-19. The donor label of this sample is uncertain. Each CDR3 is given with its conserved first and last residue. Fields, in order: clone size, V gene, CDR3 protein. Size tells how often a clone was seen (once, few, many) or the class of an expanded clone, and some rows leave it out.

size: .
V: TRBV28
CDR3: CASSRDRGTDTQYF

size: .
V: TRBV7-2
CDR3: CASSTDRGIGNTIYF

size: .
V: TRBV5-4
CDR3: CASSSPLDRELGSPLHF

size: .
V: TRBV6-1
CDR3: CASSERGETQYF

size: .
V: TRBV2
CDR3: CASGQTAPYNEQFF

size: .
V: TRBV7-6
CDR3: CASSPRTGANSPLHF

size: .
V: TRBV30
CDR3: CAWSLGGDYGYTF

size: few
V: TRBV30
CDR3: CAWSGDSSSYNEQFF

size: few
V: TRBV6-6
CDR3: CASSPRGRTTPSSYEQYF

size: .
V: TRBV5-6
CDR3: CASSRRQGIEKLFF

size: .
V: TRBV5-1
CDR3: CASSTSGGLNQPQHF

size: few
V: TRBV7-9
CDR3: CASSPRQTGEKLFF

size: many
V: TRBV12-3/TRBV12-4
CDR3: CASNIIGGEQYF

size: .
V: TRBV5-4
CDR3: CASSYQNEETQYF

size: .
V: TRBV2
CDR3: CASSVFSRGREAFF

size: .
V: TRBV6-6
CDR3: CASSYGHPNYGYTF

size: .
V: TRBV15
CDR3: CATSRDDRGEIRSNYGYTF

size: once
V: TRBV11-3
CDR3: CASSRRQGLYNEQFF

size: few
V: TRBV9
CDR3: CASSPRVF

size: many
V: TRBV6-5
CDR3: CATQPRSSYNSPLHF

size: .
V: TRBV9
CDR3: CASSVGTGTGELFF

size: once
V: TRBV6-5
CDR3: CASIESGGPADTQYF

size: .
V: TRBV6-1
CDR3: CASSEWGRGSSYEQYF